The 8 T cell receptor beta chains reported below all come from one sample, sequenced in a study of technical replicates of blood from several donors. Using immunoSEQ multiplex PCR, the repertoire was profiled, and TCRdb retains in-frame clones only, with some absent. The sample has tens of thousands of clones, 85% to 90% seen once. Sequencing was done on a sample of PBMCs. These receptors were taken from a human donor in good health. Some clones in this sample may be carry-over from other donors' samples.

The V call is TRBV6-1, the J call TRBJ2-2, with 8 nucleotides matching TRBD2. V lost 2 bases to trimming and J lost 4 bases; unmatched junction nucleotides: 0. The V gene's germline CDR1 is MNHNS and CDR2 SASEGT. The CDR3 is made up of 14 amino acids. The CDR3 nucleotides read TGTGCCAGCAGTGAACGGGGGGGCACCGGGGAGCTGTTTTTT. It encodes CASSERGGTGELFF.

This chain connects TRBV10-3 to TRBJ1-2; possibly TRBD1 for D (6 bases). The CDR3 runs to 13 residues. Germline lookup yields CDR1 ENHRY and CDR2 SYGVKD. Trimming pared 5 bases from V and 5 bases from J, leaving 12 bases between. Here the CDR3 DNA reads TGTGCCATCAGTACAGGGTTCGGGTATGGCTACACCTTC. Its protein product is CAISTGFGYGYTF.

By frequency in the sample, this clone is large. This sample includes further DNA sequences coding for the same CDR3. V gene TRBV5-1 combines with J gene TRBJ1-1; 7 bases fit TRBD1. The trim removed 0 bases at V and 3 bases at J, leaving 2 bases unmatched. Germline V gene data show CDR1 as SGHRS and CDR2 as YFSETQ. The CDR3 is 14 residues long. Here the CDR3 DNA reads TGCGCCAGCAGCTTGGCAGGGGGGTACACTGAAGCTTTCTTT. Its protein product is CASSLAGGYTEAFF.

The chain carries TRBV4-3 and TRBJ2-5; 10 bases agree with TRBD2. The CDR3 extends over 15 amino acids. V was pared by 0 bases and J by 9 bases, with 7 bases of the junction left unmatched. Germline CDR1 LGHNA, CDR2 YSLEER. Here the CDR3 DNA reads TGCGCCAGCAGCCAAGATCCGACAGCGGGAGGGGCCCAGTACTTC. It specifies CASSQDPTAGGAQYF.

The chain carries TRBV6-5 and TRBJ1-2; D is unclear. Deletions cut 0 bases from V and 2 bases from J, with 7 bases between. In germline, CDR1 is MNHEY, CDR2 SVGAGI. The CDR3 has 14 residues. Here the CDR3 DNA reads TGTGCCAGCAGTTACTCGAAACAGAACTATGGCTACACCTTC. It is translated as CASSYSKQNYGYTF.

The genes are TRBV2 and TRBJ2-3, with 7 bases matching TRBD2. Trimming cost V 4 bases and J 6 bases; bases outside gene matches: 1. The CDR3 loop spans 12 amino acids. Per germline, CDR1 SNHLY and CDR2 FYNNEI. The CDR3 DNA reads TGTGCCAGCAGTGGGGGGGGTGATACGCAGTATTTT. This encodes CASSGGGDTQYF.

This clone was observed once. The rearrangement uses TRBV11-2 and TRBJ2-2; 13 positions match TRBD2. Trimming removed 6 bases from V and 3 bases from J; junction bases left unmatched: 4. The CDR3 covers 16 residues. Germline V CDR1 and CDR2: SGHAT, FQNNGV. The CDR3 DNA reads as TGTGCCAGCAGTAGGACTAGCGGGAGTGACACCGGGGAGCTGTTTTTT. Translation gives CASSRTSGSDTGELFF.

This chain uses TRBV28 with TRBJ2-7; 9 bases are shared with TRBD1. Germline assignment: CDR1 MDHEN and CDR2 SYDVKM. J gave up 4 bases and V 7 bases, and 8 bases lay outside the gene matches. CDR3 length equals 14 residues. CDR3 in DNA: TGTGCCAGCATCTCCCCGGGACAGGGTTACGAGCAGTACTTC. Protein: CASISPGQGYEQYF.